Each of the 32 T cell receptor beta chains below was sequenced from the same sample in a study of Ad26.COV2.S vaccination and SARS-CoV-2 variants. Measured with immunoSEQ multiplex PCR; TCRdb has only the in-frame clones, and not every one. The data contain under 400,000 clones, roughly 84% of them seen just once; the ten biggest clones take up about 3.5%. Treatment described: approximately 18 received Ad26.COV2.S at low or high dose, single or two shots; about 5 received placebo; per-sample allocation not given. Sampling was performed 63 days after the first vaccine or placebo injection. The source was peripheral blood, collected in a trial of Ad26.COV2.S vaccine versus placebo. These receptors came from a person between 18 and 65 years old who received the Ad26.COV2.S COVID-19 vaccine or a placebo.

There are a few counts of this clone. This chain connects TRBV7-8 to TRBJ1-2; D gene unclear. The CDR3 has 12 amino acids. Trimming took 4 bases from V and 4 from J, leaving 7 bases between them. Germline CDR1 and CDR2: SGHVS and FQNEAQ. The CDR3, as DNA: TGTGCCAGCAGCTCGGACTCCTATGGCTACACCTTC. This translates into CASSSDSYGYTF.

J is TRBJ2-7 and V is TRBV6-5; 7 nucleotides match TRBD2. This CDR3 is built from 14 residues. Germline assignment: CDR1 MNHEY and CDR2 SVGAGI. V shed 0 bases and J 7 bases; nucleotides not matched to a gene: 6. The CDR3: CASSYSNYGREQYF. The DNA of the CDR3 is TGTGCCAGCAGTTACTCAAACTACGGGAGGGAGCAGTACTTC.

The J gene is TRBJ2-1, the V gene TRBV5-6; TRBD2 aligns across 9 bases. Germline CDR1 and CDR2: SGHDT and YYEEEE. This CDR3 spans 15 amino acids. Trimming removed 2 bases from V and 5 bases from J; junction bases left unmatched: 5. The CDR3: CASSFGGLADNEQFF. The CDR3 DNA is TGTGCCAGCAGCTTTGGGGGACTAGCAGACAATGAGCAGTTCTTC.

This clone occurred once. CDR3 coding DNA: TGTGCCAGCACCGCAGGGATTTACTATGGCTACACCTTC. Translation: CASTAGIYYGYTF. This chain connects TRBV12-3 or TRBV12-4 to TRBJ1-2; a weak D match, TRBD1 (5 bases). There are 13 residues in the CDR3. V was pared by 7 bases and J by 3 bases, with 12 bases between.

This rearrangement joins TRBV2 to TRBJ1-3, with D maybe TRBD1 (5 bases). Trimming shortened V by 6 bases and J by 4 bases, and 16 bases separated the two germline ends. This CDR3 region has 15 residues. Germline V gene lookup returns CDR1 SNHLY and CDR2 FYNNEI. CDR3 loop: CASRTWGVSGNTIYF. CDR3 sequence (DNA): TGTGCCAGCAGGACGTGGGGGGTGTCGGGAAACACCATATATTTT.

The CDR3 reads CAIKGPGANVLTF. The CDR3 DNA is TGTGCCATCAAAGGGCCTGGGGCCAACGTCCTGACTTTC. The V call is TRBV10-3, the J call TRBJ2-6; D not resolved. The CDR3 runs to 13 residues. Trimming removed 7 bases from V and 2 bases from J, with 6 bases in between. Looked up from germline, CDR1 is ENHRY and CDR2 is SYGVKD.

V usage is TRBV2 and J usage is TRBJ2-7, with D hard to call. Germline V gene lookup returns CDR1 SNHLY and CDR2 FYNNEI. V was clipped by 4 bases and J by 7 bases, with 14 bases between them. This CDR3 region has 13 residues. The CDR3 nucleotides read TGTGCCAGCAGTGGCCCCCCTTTTTCAGAGCAGTACTTC. Translation gives CASSGPPFSEQYF.

This clone has a single count. This rearrangement joins TRBV19 to TRBJ1-6, with no clear D. Between the trimmed V and J ends, which lost 10 bases and 4 bases, there was a span of 11 bases. This CDR3 comprises 13 residues. From germline, CDR1 is LNHDA and CDR2 SQIVND (reference sequence). In DNA, the CDR3 is TGTGCCACCACAGACGTGTATAATTCACCCCTCCACTTT. This encodes CATTDVYNSPLHF.

This chain connects TRBV21-1 to TRBJ2-5; TRBD2, the table's D call, lacks a check against the DNA. TRBV21-1 is classified as a pseudogene. The CDR3 runs 16 residues. CDR3 coding DNA: TGTGCCAGCAGCGCCCCGGGACTAGCGGTCCAAGAGACCCAGTACTTC. Translating it yields CASSAPGLAVQETQYF.

The V and J genes are TRBV27 and TRBJ1-4; D is uncertain. V lost 8 bases to trimming and J lost 10 bases, with 14 bases between them. Germline CDR1 and CDR2: MNHEY and SMNVEV (reference sequence). CDR3 length: 12 residues. The CDR3, as DNA: TGTGCCAGCTCTTTTCCGGGCAGAAAACTGTTTTTT. Its protein is CASSFPGRKLFF.

The rearrangement links TRBV19 to TRBJ1-1; the D gene is possibly TRBD1 (6 bases). V was trimmed by 4 bases and J by 0 bases, leaving 12 bases between them. Germline V gene sequence: CDR1 LNHDA, CDR2 SQIVND (reference sequence). The CDR3 totals 15 residues. The CDR3 is CASSRWTAMNTEAFF. The CDR3 region has the DNA TGTGCCAGTAGTAGATGGACAGCGATGAACACTGAAGCTTTCTTT.

The chain has TRBV9 and TRBJ1-4; 8 nucleotides line up with TRBD1. Looked up from germline, CDR1 is SGDLS and CDR2 is YYNGEE. Trimming removed 3 bases from V and 3 bases from J; junction bases left unmatched: 4. The CDR3 is 15 amino acids. This CDR3 reads CASSAGGAANEKLFF. CDR3 coding DNA: TGTGCCAGCAGCGCAGGGGGCGCGGCTAATGAAAAACTGTTTTTT.

The chain carries TRBV19 and TRBJ1-6; the D is unclear. CDR3 length: 16 residues. V gave up 9 bases and J gave up 0 bases, with 15 bases separating them. Germline lookup yields CDR1 LNHDA and CDR2 SQIVND (reference sequence). The CDR3 is CASRGQAISYNSPLHF. In DNA form, the CDR3 reads TGTGCCAGCCGCGGGCAGGCAATCTCCTATAATTCACCCCTCCACTTT.

J is TRBJ1-1 and V is TRBV18, with D unclear. Trimming cost V 5 bases and J 2 bases, with 12 bases left between them. CDR1 is KGHSH, CDR2 LQKENI, per germline. The CDR3 runs 14 residues. CDR3 bases: TGTGCCAGCTCAACTGACACCCTTAACACTGAAGCTTTCTTT. It encodes CASSTDTLNTEAFF. The full variable domain, with the rest looked up from reference TRBV18 and TRBJ1-1, is NAGVMQNPRHLVRRRGQEARLRCSPMKGHSHVYWYRQLPEEGLKFMVYLQKENIIDESGMPKERFSAEFPKEGPSILRIQQVVRGDSAAYFCASSTDTLNTEAFFGQGTRLTVV.

There are a few counts of this clone. This chain joins TRBV5-8 and TRBJ1-1; D might be TRBD1 (5 bases). CDR3 length equals 12 residues. Germline CDR1 SGHTS, CDR2 YDEGEE. Trimming shortened V by 2 bases and J by 5 bases, and 7 bases separated the two germline ends. Here the CDR3 reads CASSFRGTEAFF. CDR3 nucleotides: TGTGCCAGCAGCTTTAGGGGTACTGAAGCTTTCTTT.

The gene calls are TRBV9 and TRBJ2-2, with D possibly TRBD2 on 5 matching bases. V lost 2 bases and J lost 4, with 12 bases in between. The CDR3 loop spans 15 amino acids. Germline lookup yields CDR1 SGDLS and CDR2 YYNGEE. The CDR3 loop is CASSVAEVGTGELFF. CDR3 coding DNA: TGTGCCAGCAGCGTTGCGGAGGTGGGCACCGGGGAGCTGTTTTTT.

This chain connects TRBV30 to TRBJ1-2; 9 bases map to TRBD1. From germline, CDR1 is GTSNPN and CDR2 SVGIG (reference sequence). The junction had 4 bases not matched to a gene; V was cut back by 3 bases and J by 2 bases. The CDR3 totals 14 residues. The CDR3 bases are TGTGCCTGGAGCCGGGACAGGGAAAACTATGGCTACACCTTC. As protein: CAWSRDRENYGYTF.

The V call is TRBV24-1, the J call TRBJ2-1, with 7 bases aligning to TRBD1. Germline trimming cut 2 bases from V and 2 bases from J; bases unmatched to any gene: 5. The CDR3 runs to 16 residues. Germline CDR1 is KGHDR and CDR2 is SFDVKD. DNA for the CDR3: TGTGCCACCAGTGATTCGAACAGGGGAGCCTACAATGAGCAGTTCTTC. Its protein is CATSDSNRGAYNEQFF.

In its sample, this clone was seen a few times. The chain links TRBV2 to TRBJ2-7; 8 bases line up with TRBD1. The junction had 11 bases not matched to a gene; V was cut back by 7 bases and J by 6 bases. CDR3 length: 14 amino acids. Germline values: CDR1 SNHLY, CDR2 FYNNEI. In DNA form, the CDR3 reads TGTGCCAGCACGCCAGTACAACAGGGGGGCGAGCAGTACTTC. This encodes CASTPVQQGGEQYF.

V and J are TRBV5-4 and TRBJ1-1; 7 positions match TRBD1. CDR3 length: 14 amino acids. Trimming took 1 base from V and 3 from J; bases not matched to a gene: 3. Germline CDR1 and CDR2: SGHNT and YYREEE (reference sequence). The DNA for the CDR3 is TGTGCCAGCAGCTTGAAGGGGACAGACACTGAAGCTTTCTTT. Translating gives CASSLKGTDTEAFF.

The chain uses TRBV11-2 and TRBJ1-2; D is unresolved. V lost 2 bases and J 4 bases, leaving 8 bases between the germline ends. The CDR3 covers 13 residues. Germline V CDR1 and CDR2: SGHAT, FQNNGV. CDR3 in DNA: TGTGCCAGCAGCTTAAGGAGCGGCTATGGCTACACCTTC. Its protein is CASSLRSGYGYTF.

V is TRBV5-1 and J is TRBJ1-5, with TRBD1 as a possible D gene (6 bases). Per germline, CDR1 SGHRS and CDR2 YFSETQ. The CDR3 extends over 15 amino acids. Deletions cut 4 bases from V and 0 bases from J, with 11 bases between. In DNA, the CDR3 is TGCGCCAGCAGCCCACAGACAGGTAGCAATCAGCCCCAGCATTTT. This sequence encodes CASSPQTGSNQPQHF.

The chain uses TRBV30 and TRBJ2-7; 8 nucleotides agree with TRBD2. V was pared by 2 bases and J by 2 bases, with 2 bases of the junction left unmatched. Germline V gene data show CDR1 as GTSNPN and CDR2 as SVGIG (reference sequence). CDR3 length: 13 residues. DNA of the CDR3: TGTGCCTGGAGTAGCGGGGGACCCTACGAGCAGTACTTC. It encodes CAWSSGGPYEQYF. Based on the CDR3 plus reference TRBV30 and TRBJ2-7, the full variable domain is SQTIHQWPATLVQPVGSPLSLECTVEGTSNPNLYWYRQAAGRGLQLLFYSVGIGQISSEVPQNLSASRPQDRQFILSSKKLLLSDSGFYLCAWSSGGPYEQYFGPGTRLTVT.

CDR3 region: CASSLTPSTQYF. CDR3 nucleotide sequence: TGTGCCAGCAGCCTAACACCATCTACGCAGTATTTT. V usage is TRBV3-1 (or the pseudogene TRBV3-2) and J usage is TRBJ2-3, with unresolved D. V was clipped by 4 bases and J by 8 bases, with 10 bases between them. Per the germline V gene, CDR1 is LGHDT and CDR2 is YNNKEL (reference sequence). The CDR3 has 12 residues.

The chain joins TRBV4-1 to TRBJ1-1, with 7 nucleotides matching TRBD1. Germline loops: CDR1 MGHRA, CDR2 YSYEKL. V was pared by 4 bases and J by 2 bases, with 1 base of the junction left unmatched. CDR3 length equals 13 residues. The CDR3 DNA follows: TGCGCCAGCAGCCGACAGGGCAACACTGAAGCTTTCTTT. Translation gives CASSRQGNTEAFF.

The chain has TRBV5-4 and TRBJ1-1; the D gene is possibly TRBD1 (5 bases). Germline CDR1 is SGHNT and CDR2 is YYREEE (reference sequence). Trimming stripped 3 bases from V and 7 bases from J, with 16 bases between. The CDR3 loop spans 14 amino acids. The CDR3: CASSSWDGRDEAFF. The CDR3, as DNA: TGTGCCAGCAGCTCATGGGACGGGAGAGATGAAGCTTTCTTT.

The chain uses TRBV9 and TRBJ1-6; no firm D call. Germline V gene lookup returns CDR1 SGDLS and CDR2 YYNGEE. V lost 0 bases, J lost 9 bases, and 10 bases lay in between. This CDR3 contains 14 residues. The CDR3 region is CASSVGDVASPLHF. CDR3 sequence (DNA): TGTGCCAGCAGCGTAGGAGATGTCGCTTCACCCCTCCACTTT.

V usage is TRBV4-1 and J usage is TRBJ2-7; 9 nucleotides align to TRBD2. The CDR3 contains 19 residues. V lost 4 bases and J lost 3; bases outside the gene matches: 19. In germline, CDR1 is MGHRA, CDR2 YSYEKL. The CDR3 loop reads CASSLMGLAGRYRSYEQYF. The DNA of the CDR3 is TGCGCCAGCAGCCTCATGGGGCTAGCGGGGAGATATAGGAGCTACGAGCAGTACTTC.

The genes are TRBV5-1 and TRBJ1-4, with D possibly being TRBD1 (6 bases). Per the germline V gene, CDR1 is SGHRS and CDR2 is YFSETQ. The CDR3 is 15 residues long. Trimming left V 2 bases short and J 6 bases short, with 14 bases between. Here the CDR3 reads CASSFSQGPDEKLFF. The CDR3 coding sequence is TGCGCCAGCAGCTTCTCACAGGGACCGGATGAAAAACTGTTTTTT. The full variable domain, in which reference TRBV5-1 and TRBJ1-4 provide the parts outside the CDR3, is KAGVTQTPRYLIKTRGQQVTLSCSPISGHRSVSWYQQTPGQGLQFLFEYFSETQRNKGNFPGRFSGRQFSNSRSEMNVSTLELGDSALYLCASSFSQGPDEKLFFGSGTQLSVL.

The chain couples TRBV6-5 to TRBJ2-5; TRBD2 is a possible D gene (7 bases). The CDR3 is 15 amino acids. Between the trimmed V and J ends, which lost 2 bases and 5 bases, there was a span of 15 bases. The V gene's germline CDR1 is MNHEY and CDR2 SVGAGI. Written as DNA, the CDR3 is TGTGCCAGCAGTTACAGGGGGGGGAGGTGGGAGACCCAGTACTTC. It yields the protein CASSYRGGRWETQYF.

This sequence joins TRBV18 and TRBJ1-2; D is undetermined. The CDR3 length is 15 residues. V gave up 1 base and J gave up 3 bases, with 12 bases separating them. Germline V gives CDR1 KGHSH, CDR2 LQKENI. The CDR3 DNA reads as TGTGCCAGCTCACCACGCGGCTCCCAGGACTATGGCTACACCTTC. Translation: CASSPRGSQDYGYTF.

The J gene is TRBJ2-5, the V gene TRBV6-4, with 7 bases that match TRBD2. V lost 3 bases to trimming and J lost 2 bases; unmatched junction nucleotides: 9. The CDR3 runs to 16 residues. CDR1 and CDR2 from the germline V gene are MRHNA and SNTAGT. In nucleotides, the CDR3 is TGTGCCAGCAGTGAACGGGTGGCGGGGGAGCAAGAGACCCAGTACTTC. This gives the protein CASSERVAGEQETQYF.